This TCR beta chain was sequenced in a study of vaccination effects on CD4 cells after COVID-19. Points on this clone: Its cognate antigen is unknown.

Study outcomes and limitations: Recruitment yielded few convalescent patients, and the study had no early post-infection timepoints. In the late period after vaccination, infection- and vaccine-induced clones contracted markedly.

The CDR3 has 12 residues. Trimming took off 7 bases at V and 4 bases at J, with 11 bases between the two ends. Germline loops: CDR1 SGHKS, CDR2 YYEKEE (reference sequence). The protocol was immunoSEQ multiplex PCR, while the TCRdb copy is restricted to in-frame clones and leaves out a portion. In the table there are nearly 45,000 clones, approximately 81% of which are singletons. Under the ViraFEST assay, PBMC were stimulated with viral peptide pools so that antigen-specific CD4+ T cells expanded. Sequencing was performed afterwards. When about ten days of culture had elapsed, CD4+ T cells were isolated. According to PCR results, the person was infected with SARS-CoV-2 between March and December 2020. In the cultures, half the medium was exchanged for IL-2 medium on days 3 and 7.

The chain couples TRBV5-5 to TRBJ2-5; D remains unclear. Specimen: CD4+ T cells from PBMCs cultured with a peptide pool, collected before COVID-19 vaccination. The receptor was isolated from a human donor who had a prior SARS-CoV-2 infection. CDR3 region: CASGEAPETQYF. Here the CDR3 DNA reads TGTGCCAGCGGTGAGGCCCCAGAGACCCAGTACTTC.